Listed below are T cell receptor beta chains from one sample, sequenced in a study of blood T cell repertoires in COVID-19. Some clones are missing from TCRdb's copy, which holds only in-frame ones; the method was immunoSEQ multiplex PCR. Among around 170,000 clones listed, about 86% were seen once. Material for sequencing was peripheral blood. The source is a middle-aged man with active or convalescent COVID-19. The CDR3 runs from the conserved cysteine through the conserved F or W. A D gene is named only where the DNA matches it firmly. Clone size appears in some rows only: once, few, many, or a class for an expanded clone.

cdr3_length,d_call,v_call,j_call,clone_size,cdr3_nt,cdr3_aa
13,.,TRBV5-6,TRBJ1-1,.,TGTGCCAGCAGCTGGAACGGGGGCACTGAAGCTTTCTTT,CASSWNGGTEAFF
16,.,TRBV2,TRBJ2-7,.,TGTGCCAGCAGTGAAGCGGGGGCAGGTGGTTCCTACGAGCAGTACTTC,CASSEAGAGGSYEQYF
11,.,TRBV2,TRBJ2-2,.,TGTGCCAGCAGTGTGGGGCGGGAGCTGTTTTTT,CASSVGRELFF
15,TRBD1,TRBV4-2,TRBJ2-1,.,TGTGCCAGCAGCCAAGACCGACAGGGTCGGAATGAGCAGTTCTTC,CASSQDRQGRNEQFF
14,TRBD1,TRBV6-5,TRBJ1-2,few,TGTGCCAGCTACTCACGTTCAGGGGGCAACGGCTACACCTTC,CASYSRSGGNGYTF
15,.,TRBV5-1,TRBJ2-1,.,TGCGCCAGCAGCTTGGACAGCCCGCTCTACAATGAGCAGTTCTTC,CASSLDSPLYNEQFF
14,TRBD1,TRBV5-1,TRBJ1-6,.,TGCGCCAGCACCGGGGGACAGGATAATTCACCCCTCCACTTT,CASTGGQDNSPLHF
17,TRBD2,TRBV4-3,TRBJ2-3,.,TGCGCCAGCAGCCAAGTTGAGGCTAGCGGGAGGGCAGATACGCAGTATTTT,CASSQVEASGRADTQYF
15,.,TRBV19,TRBJ2-3,.,TGTGCCAGTAGTATTGGGGGCGGAAGGGGAGATACGCAGTATTTT,CASSIGGGRGDTQYF
14,.,TRBV3-1/TRBV3-2,TRBJ1-2,few,TGTGCCAGCAGCCAAACTCAGGGGTCGGATGGCTACACCTTC,CASSQTQGSDGYTF
17,TRBD2,TRBV24-1,TRBJ2-1,once,TGTGCCACCAGTGATCCAGGACTAGCGGGACTCTACAATGAGCAGTTCTTC,CATSDPGLAGLYNEQFF
15,.,TRBV6-5,TRBJ1-2,.,TGTGCCAGCAGGCCCTCCGGGGGTGGGTACTATGGCTACACCTTC,CASRPSGGGYYGYTF
14,TRBD2,TRBV19,TRBJ2-7,.,TGTGCCAGTAGTAAGGGACTAACTGCCTACGAGCAGTACTTC,CASSKGLTAYEQYF
15,TRBD1,TRBV18,TRBJ1-1,.,TGTGCCAGCTCCCCGGGACAGGGTATGAACACTGAAGCTTTCTTT,CASSPGQGMNTEAFF
14,.,TRBV7-2,TRBJ2-7,few,TGTGCCAGCAGCAGGGGGTTGTCTCGGTACGAGCAGTACTTC,CASSRGLSRYEQYF
17,.,TRBV10-3,TRBJ1-3,.,TGTGCCATCAGTGATCCCTCGGGGGGGGTCGGCGGAAACACCATATATTTT,CAISDPSGGVGGNTIYF
13,TRBD1,TRBV5-1,TRBJ1-6,.,TGCGCCAGCAGCTGGGGGACAGATTCACCCCTCCACTTT,CASSWGTDSPLHF
13,TRBD1,TRBV12-3/TRBV12-4,TRBJ1-2,.,TGTGCCAGCAGTCCGGACAGGAACCATGGCTACACCTTC,CASSPDRNHGYTF
14,.,TRBV4-3,TRBJ1-2,.,TGCGCCAGCAGCCGGACAGTTTCTAACTATGGCTACACCTTC,CASSRTVSNYGYTF
14,TRBD1,TRBV18,TRBJ2-7,.,TGTGCCAGCTCACCCGACAGGGGTGTCTACGAGCAGTACTTC,CASSPDRGVYEQYF
16,.,TRBV4-3,TRBJ1-5,.,TGCGCCAGCAGCCAAGATCTACAGGTTTCATGGCAGCCCCAGCATTTT,CASSQDLQVSWQPQHF
19,TRBD1,TRBV4-3,TRBJ2-6,.,TGCGCCAGCAGCCAAGATCTTGTCCAGGGGGCAGCTGGGGCCAACGTCCTGACTTTC,CASSQDLVQGAAGANVLTF
16,TRBD2,TRBV2,TRBJ2-3,.,TGTGCCAGCAGTGAAGCGCCTAGCGGGAGCTCTGGTACGCAGTATTTT,CASSEAPSGSSGTQYF
13,.,TRBV18,TRBJ1-1,.,TGTGCCAGCTCTTCCTCGGTTATTACTGAAGCTTTCTTT,CASSSSVITEAFF
15,TRBD1,TRBV6-5,TRBJ1-3,.,TGTGCCAGCAGACGGACAGGGGATGCGGGAAACACCATATATTTT,CASRRTGDAGNTIYF
16,TRBD1,TRBV24-1,TRBJ2-1,.,TGTGCCACCAGTGATCCAGGACAGGGGTGGTACAATGAGCAGTTCTTC,CATSDPGQGWYNEQFF
14,TRBD2,TRBV6-5,TRBJ2-3,.,TGTGCCAGCAGTCCGGGACTAGCGACAGATACGCAGTATTTT,CASSPGLATDTQYF
15,.,TRBV18,TRBJ1-1,.,TGTGCCAGCTCAGCCGACGCGGAGGGGAACACTGAAGCTTTCTTT,CASSADAEGNTEAFF
14,.,TRBV11-3,TRBJ2-7,.,TGTGCCAGCAGCTTAGTTGGCCGAAGATACGAGCAGTACTTC,CASSLVGRRYEQYF
17,TRBD2,TRBV6-2/TRBV6-3,TRBJ2-5,.,TGTGCCAGCAGTATGGGATATGGGACTAGCGAAGAAGAGACCCAGTACTTC,CASSMGYGTSEEETQYF
14,.,TRBV30,TRBJ2-1,.,TGTGCCTGGAGACCGGCAGGGCACGGGAATGAGCAGTTCTTC,CAWRPAGHGNEQFF
15,TRBD2,TRBV29-1,TRBJ2-7,.,TGCAGCGTTCGAGGACTAGCGGGGGACCCACGGGAGCAGTACTTC,CSVRGLAGDPREQYF
17,TRBD2,TRBV4-2,TRBJ2-3,.,TGTGCCAGCAGCCAAGATGGCGGGGGGGCGCCCACAGATACGCAGTATTTT,CASSQDGGGAPTDTQYF
14,.,TRBV18,TRBJ1-6,.,TGTGCCAGCTCACAAAACGACGGGAATTCACCCCTCCACTTT,CASSQNDGNSPLHF
15,.,TRBV6-2/TRBV6-3,TRBJ2-3,.,TGTGCCAGCAGTTTTCGGGGGAGGAGCACAGATACGCAGTATTTT,CASSFRGRSTDTQYF
13,.,TRBV18,TRBJ2-1,.,TGTGCCAGCTCAGGGCGGACAGCCAATGAGCAGTTCTTC,CASSGRTANEQFF
15,TRBD1,TRBV7-2,TRBJ2-3,.,TGTGCCAGCAGCTTATGGCACAGGGGAACAGATACGCAGTATTTT,CASSLWHRGTDTQYF